This T cell receptor beta chain came from a study of Tregs in tolerant kidney transplant recipients. Some clones are missing from TCRdb's copy, which holds only in-frame ones; the method was immunoSEQ multiplex PCR. This sample has about 83,000 clones; 95% to 98% occur once, and the top ten carry approximately 0.56%. CDR3 length: 15 amino acids. Losses at the gene ends were 4 bases for V and 2 bases for J; bases not matched to a gene: 5. Looked up from germline, CDR1 is SGHRS and CDR2 is YFSETQ. The source of this sequence is a human donor who received a combined kidney and bone marrow transplant. The V and J genes are TRBV5-1 and TRBJ2-7, with 11 bases that match TRBD1. The specimen comprised CD4+ T cells from blood, sampled before the transplant. In DNA, the CDR3 is TGCGCCAGCAGCCAGGGGGGACAGGGGGCCTACGAGCAGTACTTC. It encodes CASSQGGQGAYEQYF.